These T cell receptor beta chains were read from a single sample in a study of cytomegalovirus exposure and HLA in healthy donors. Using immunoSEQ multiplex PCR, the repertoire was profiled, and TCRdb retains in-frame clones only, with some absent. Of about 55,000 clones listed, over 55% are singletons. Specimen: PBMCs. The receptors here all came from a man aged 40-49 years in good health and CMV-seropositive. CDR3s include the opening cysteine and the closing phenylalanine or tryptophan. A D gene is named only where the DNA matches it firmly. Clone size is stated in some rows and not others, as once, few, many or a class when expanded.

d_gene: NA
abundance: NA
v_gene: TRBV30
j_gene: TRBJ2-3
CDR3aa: CAWSPGRDTDTQYF
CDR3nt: TGTGCCTGGAGTCCGGGCAGGGACACAGATACGCAGTATTTT

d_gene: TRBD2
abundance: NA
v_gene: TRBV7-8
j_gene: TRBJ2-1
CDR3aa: CASSEPGLAGYNEQFF
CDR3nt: TGTGCCAGCAGCGAACCGGGACTAGCGGGTTACAATGAGCAGTTCTTC

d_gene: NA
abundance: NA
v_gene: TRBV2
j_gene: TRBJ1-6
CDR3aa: CASSEWGGVDSPLHF
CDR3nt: TGTGCCAGCAGTGAATGGGGGGGAGTAGATTCACCCCTCCACTTT

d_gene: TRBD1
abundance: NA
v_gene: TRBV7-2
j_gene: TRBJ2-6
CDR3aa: CASSPRIGSAGGIYVLTF
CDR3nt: TGTGCCAGCAGTCCTCGCATTGGCTCGGCAGGGGGCATATACGTCCTGACTTTC

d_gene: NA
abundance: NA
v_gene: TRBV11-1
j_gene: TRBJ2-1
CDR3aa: CASAGGQSYNEQFF
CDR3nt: TGTGCCAGCGCGGGGGGACAGTCCTACAATGAGCAGTTCTTC

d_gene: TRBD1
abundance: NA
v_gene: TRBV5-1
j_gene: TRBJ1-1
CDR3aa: CASSILTGGRTEAFF
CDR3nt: TGCGCCAGCAGCATTTTAACAGGGGGCCGGACTGAAGCTTTCTTT

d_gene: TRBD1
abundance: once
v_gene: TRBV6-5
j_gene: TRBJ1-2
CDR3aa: CASSPPLTGGHGYTF
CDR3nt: TGTGCCAGCAGTCCCCCCCTCACAGGGGGCCATGGCTACACCTTC

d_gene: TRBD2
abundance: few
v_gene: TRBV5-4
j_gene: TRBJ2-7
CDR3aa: CASSLNWGGEQYF
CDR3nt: TGTGCCAGCAGCCTTAACTGGGGGGGCGAGCAGTACTTC

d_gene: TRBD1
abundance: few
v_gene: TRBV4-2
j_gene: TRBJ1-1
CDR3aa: CASSARRDRVGGAFF
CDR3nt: TGTGCCAGCAGCGCGAGGCGGGACAGGGTTGGAGGAGCTTTCTTT

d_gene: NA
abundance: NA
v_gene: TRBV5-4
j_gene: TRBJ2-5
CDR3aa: CASSLGGDQETQYF
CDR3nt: TGTGCCAGCAGCTTGGGCGGGGATCAAGAGACCCAGTACTTC

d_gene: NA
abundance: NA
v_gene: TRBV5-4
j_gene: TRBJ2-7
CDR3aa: CASSLGQIYEQYF
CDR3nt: TGTGCCAGCAGCTTAGGACAGATCTACGAGCAGTACTTC

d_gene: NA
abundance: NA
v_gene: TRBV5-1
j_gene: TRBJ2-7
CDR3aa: CASSWGTSYEQYF
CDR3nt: TGCGCCAGCAGCTGGGGCACTTCCTACGAGCAGTACTTC

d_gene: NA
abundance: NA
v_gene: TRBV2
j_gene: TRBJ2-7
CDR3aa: CASEETDEQYF
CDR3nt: TGTGCCAGTGAGGAGACAGACGAGCAGTACTTC

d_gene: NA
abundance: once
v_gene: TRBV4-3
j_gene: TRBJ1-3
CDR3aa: CASSQVDSSTVGNTIYF
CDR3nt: TGCGCCAGCAGCCAAGTGGACTCTTCAACCGTTGGTAACACCATATATTTT

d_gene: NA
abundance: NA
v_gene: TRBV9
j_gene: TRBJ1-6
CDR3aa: CASSVVDSRNSPLHF
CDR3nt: TGTGCCAGCAGCGTAGTCGACAGCCGGAATTCACCCCTCCACTTT

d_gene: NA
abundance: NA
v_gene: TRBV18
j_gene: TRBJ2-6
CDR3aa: CASSRAGSSGANVLTF
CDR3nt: TGTGCCAGCTCTCGGGCGGGGTCCTCTGGGGCCAACGTCCTGACTTTC

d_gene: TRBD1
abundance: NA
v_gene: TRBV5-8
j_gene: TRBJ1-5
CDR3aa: CASSLEISSGGGQPQHF
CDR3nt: TGTGCCAGCAGCTTGGAGATTAGTTCAGGGGGCGGGCAGCCCCAGCATTTT

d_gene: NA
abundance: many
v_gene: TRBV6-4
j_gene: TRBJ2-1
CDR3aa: CASSRSSYNEQFF
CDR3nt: TGTGCCAGCAGTAGGAGCTCCTACAATGAGCAGTTCTTC

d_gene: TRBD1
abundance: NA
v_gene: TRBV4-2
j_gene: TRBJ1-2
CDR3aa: CASSQDRDRRSYTF
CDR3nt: TGTGCCAGCAGCCAAGATCGGGACAGGAGAAGCTACACCTTC

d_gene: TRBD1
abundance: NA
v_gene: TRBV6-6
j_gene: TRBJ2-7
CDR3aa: CASSYSTGEEYF
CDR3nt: TGTGCCAGCAGTTACTCGACAGGGGAGGAGTACTTC

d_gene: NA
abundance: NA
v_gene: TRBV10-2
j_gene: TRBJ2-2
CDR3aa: CASSGTRNTGELFF
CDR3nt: TGCGCCAGCAGTGGGACAAGAAACACCGGGGAGCTGTTTTTT

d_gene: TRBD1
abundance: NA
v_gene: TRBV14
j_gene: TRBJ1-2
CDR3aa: CASSQNLGQGAGYTF
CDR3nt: TGTGCCAGCAGCCAGAACCTGGGACAGGGGGCTGGCTACACCTTC

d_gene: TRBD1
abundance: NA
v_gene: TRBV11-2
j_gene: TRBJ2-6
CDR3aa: CASSPTLGDRASGANVLTF
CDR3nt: TGTGCCAGCAGCCCCACCTTGGGGGACAGGGCTTCTGGGGCCAACGTCCTGACTTTC

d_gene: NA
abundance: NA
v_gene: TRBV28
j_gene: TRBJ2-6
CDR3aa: CASSFQGMLGANVLTF
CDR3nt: TGTGCCAGCAGTTTTCAGGGGATGTTGGGGGCCAACGTCCTGACTTTC

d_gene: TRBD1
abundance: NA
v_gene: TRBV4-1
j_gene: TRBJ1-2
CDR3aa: CASSLRQGGGGYTF
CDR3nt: TGCGCCAGCAGCCTCAGACAGGGAGGCGGCGGCTACACCTTC

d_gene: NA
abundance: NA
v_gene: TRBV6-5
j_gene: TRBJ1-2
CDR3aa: CASSYSTGVYGYTF
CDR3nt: TGTGCCAGCAGTTACTCGACAGGCGTCTATGGCTACACCTTC

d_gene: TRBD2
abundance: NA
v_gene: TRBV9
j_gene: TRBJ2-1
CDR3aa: CASSVEGRGGYNEQFF
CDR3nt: TGTGCCAGCAGCGTAGAGGGACGCGGGGGTTACAATGAGCAGTTCTTC

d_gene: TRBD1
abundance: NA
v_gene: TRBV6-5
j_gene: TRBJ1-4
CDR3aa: CASRDRAVEKLFF
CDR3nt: TGTGCCAGCAGGGACAGGGCGGTTGAAAAACTGTTTTTT

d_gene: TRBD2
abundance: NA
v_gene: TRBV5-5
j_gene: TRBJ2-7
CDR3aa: CASSWTSGGANEQYF
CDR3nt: TGTGCCAGCAGCTGGACTAGCGGGGGGGCGAACGAGCAGTACTTC

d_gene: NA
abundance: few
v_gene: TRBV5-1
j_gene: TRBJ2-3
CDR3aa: CASNLDRPDTQYF
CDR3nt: TGCGCCAGCAACCTGGACAGACCAGATACGCAGTATTTT

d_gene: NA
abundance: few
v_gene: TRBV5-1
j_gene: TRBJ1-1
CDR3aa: CASSWGRAVNTEAFF
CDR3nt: TGCGCCAGCAGCTGGGGGCGGGCGGTTAACACTGAAGCTTTCTTT

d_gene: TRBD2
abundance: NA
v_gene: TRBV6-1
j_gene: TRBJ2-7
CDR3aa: CASKPSGGFYEQYF
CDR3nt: TGTGCCAGCAAGCCTAGCGGGGGCTTCTACGAGCAGTACTTC

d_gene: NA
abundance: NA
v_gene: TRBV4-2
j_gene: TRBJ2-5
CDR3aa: CASSPGEGGGLETQYF
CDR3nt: TGTGCCAGCAGCCCAGGGGAGGGAGGGGGGTTGGAGACCCAGTACTTC

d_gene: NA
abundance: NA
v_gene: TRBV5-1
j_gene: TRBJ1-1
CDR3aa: CASSRTGNTEAFF
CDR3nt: TGCGCCAGCAGCCGGACTGGGAACACTGAAGCTTTCTTT

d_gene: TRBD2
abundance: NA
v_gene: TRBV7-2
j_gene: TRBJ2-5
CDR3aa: CASSLMAGGLVGETQYF
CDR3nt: TGTGCCAGCAGCTTAATGGCGGGAGGGCTGGTCGGGGAGACCCAGTACTTC

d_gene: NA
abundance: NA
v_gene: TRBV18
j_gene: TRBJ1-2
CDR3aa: CASSPPEVGYGYTF
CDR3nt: TGTGCCAGCTCACCCCCAGAGGTTGGCTATGGCTACACCTTC

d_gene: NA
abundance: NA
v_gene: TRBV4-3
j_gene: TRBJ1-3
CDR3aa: CASSQDVVSGNTIYF
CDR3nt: TGCGCCAGCAGCCAAGACGTAGTCTCTGGAAACACCATATATTTT

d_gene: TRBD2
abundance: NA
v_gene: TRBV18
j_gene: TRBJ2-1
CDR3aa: CASKGLAGVSDEQFF
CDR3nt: TGTGCCAGCAAAGGACTAGCGGGGGTATCGGATGAGCAGTTCTTC

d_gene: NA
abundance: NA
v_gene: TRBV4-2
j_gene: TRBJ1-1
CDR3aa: CASSQEGGRGTEAFF
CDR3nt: TGTGCCAGCAGCCAAGAGGGAGGGAGGGGTACTGAAGCTTTCTTT

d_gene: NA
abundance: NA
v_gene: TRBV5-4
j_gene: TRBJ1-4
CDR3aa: CASSLGGQINEKLFF
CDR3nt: TGTGCCAGCAGCTTGGGGGGACAAATTAATGAAAAACTGTTTTTT

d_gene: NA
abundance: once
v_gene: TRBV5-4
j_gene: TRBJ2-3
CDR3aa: CASSLEAGRTDTQYF
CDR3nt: TGTGCCAGCAGCTTGGAGGCGGGACGCACAGATACGCAGTATTTT

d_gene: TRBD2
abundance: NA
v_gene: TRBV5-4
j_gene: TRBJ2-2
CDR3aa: CASTRMAGRGTGELFF
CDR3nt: TGTGCCAGCACCCGAATGGCGGGGAGGGGCACCGGGGAGCTGTTTTTT

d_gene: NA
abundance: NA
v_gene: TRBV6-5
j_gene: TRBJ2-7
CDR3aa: CASSTPGSGQYF
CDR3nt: TGTGCCAGCAGTACACCCGGGTCCGGGCAGTACTTC

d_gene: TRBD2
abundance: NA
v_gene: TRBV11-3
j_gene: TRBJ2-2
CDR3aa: CASSLAGVTGELFF
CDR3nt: TGTGCCAGCAGTTTAGCGGGGGTCACCGGGGAGCTGTTTTTT

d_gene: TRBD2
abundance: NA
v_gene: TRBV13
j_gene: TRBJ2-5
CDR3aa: CASSPGLAVLQETQYF
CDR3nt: TGTGCCAGCAGCCCTGGGCTAGCGGTCCTCCAAGAGACCCAGTACTTC

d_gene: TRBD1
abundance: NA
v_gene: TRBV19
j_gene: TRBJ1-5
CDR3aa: CASKDRGNQPQHF
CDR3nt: TGTGCCAGTAAGGACAGGGGAAATCAGCCCCAGCATTTT

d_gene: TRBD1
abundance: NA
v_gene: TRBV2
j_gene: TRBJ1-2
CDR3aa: CASRATGVNYGYTF
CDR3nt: TGTGCCAGCAGAGCGACAGGGGTTAACTATGGCTACACCTTC

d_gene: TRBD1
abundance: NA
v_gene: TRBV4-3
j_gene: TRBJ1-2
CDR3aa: CASSQVATGGYGYTF
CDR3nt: TGCGCCAGCAGCCAAGTGGCAACAGGGGGGTATGGCTACACCTTC

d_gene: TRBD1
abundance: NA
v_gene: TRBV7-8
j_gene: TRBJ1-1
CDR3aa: CASRTDRVKENTEAFF
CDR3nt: TGTGCCAGCAGGACCGACAGGGTAAAAGAGAACACTGAAGCTTTCTTT

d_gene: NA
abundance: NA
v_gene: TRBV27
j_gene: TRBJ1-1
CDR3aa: CASSHRGAEAFF
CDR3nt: TGTGCCAGCAGTCACCGGGGGGCTGAAGCTTTCTTT

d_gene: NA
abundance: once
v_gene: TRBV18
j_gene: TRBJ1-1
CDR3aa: CASSPPGGANTEAFF
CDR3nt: TGTGCCAGCTCACCACCGGGGGGGGCGAATACTGAAGCTTTCTTT

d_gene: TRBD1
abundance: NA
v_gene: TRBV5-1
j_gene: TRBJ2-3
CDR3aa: CASSLGQGSRGTDTQYF
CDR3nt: TGCGCCAGCAGCCTTGGACAGGGTTCGAGGGGAACAGATACGCAGTATTTT